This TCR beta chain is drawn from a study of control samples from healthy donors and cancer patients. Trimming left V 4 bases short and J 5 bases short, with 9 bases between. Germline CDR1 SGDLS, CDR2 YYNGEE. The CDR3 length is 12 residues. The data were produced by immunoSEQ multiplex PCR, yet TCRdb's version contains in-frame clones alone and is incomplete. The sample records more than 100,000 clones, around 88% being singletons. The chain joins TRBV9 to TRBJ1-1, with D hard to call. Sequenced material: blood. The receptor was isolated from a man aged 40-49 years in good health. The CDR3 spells CASSSGRTEAFF. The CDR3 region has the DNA TGTGCCAGCAGCTCCGGGAGGACTGAAGCTTTCTTT.